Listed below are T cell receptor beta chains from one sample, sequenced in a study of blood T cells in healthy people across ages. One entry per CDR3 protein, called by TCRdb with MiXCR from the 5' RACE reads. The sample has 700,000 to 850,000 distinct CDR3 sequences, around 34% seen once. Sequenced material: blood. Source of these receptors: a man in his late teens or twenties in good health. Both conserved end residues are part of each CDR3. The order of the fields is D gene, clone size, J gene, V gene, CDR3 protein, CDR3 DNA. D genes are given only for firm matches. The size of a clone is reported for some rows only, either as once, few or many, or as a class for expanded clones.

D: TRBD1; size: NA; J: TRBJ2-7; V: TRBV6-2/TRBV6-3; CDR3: CASSLAGQGASEQYF; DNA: TGTGCCAGCTCCCTAGCGGGACAGGGGGCCTCCGAGCAGTACTTC
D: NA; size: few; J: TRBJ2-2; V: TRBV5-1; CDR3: CASSLVTSTGELFF; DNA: TGCGCCAGCAGCTTGGTTACCAGCACCGGGGAGCTGTTTTTT
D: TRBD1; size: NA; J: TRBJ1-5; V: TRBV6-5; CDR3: CASSAGGLGQPQHF; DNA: TGTGCCAGCAGTGCAGGGGGCTTGGGTCAGCCCCAGCATTTT
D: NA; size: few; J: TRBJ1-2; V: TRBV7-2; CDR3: CASSPNSDYTF; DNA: TGTGCCAGCAGCCCTAACAGCGACTACACCTTC
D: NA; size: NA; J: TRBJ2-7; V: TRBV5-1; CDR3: CASSLARPHYNEQYF; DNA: TGCGCCAGCAGCTTGGCACGCCCCCACTACAATGAGCAGTACTTC
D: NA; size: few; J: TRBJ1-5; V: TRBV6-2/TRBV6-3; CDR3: CASSYARGNQPQHF; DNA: TGTGCCAGCAGTTACGCCCGGGGCAATCAGCCCCAGCATTTT
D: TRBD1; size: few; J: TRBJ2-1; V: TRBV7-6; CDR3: CASSDRGRGEQFF; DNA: TGTGCCAGCAGCGACAGGGGACGAGGTGAGCAGTTCTTC
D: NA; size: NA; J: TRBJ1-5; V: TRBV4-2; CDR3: CASSQDGGIQPQHF; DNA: TGTGCCAGCAGCCAAGATGGAGGTATTCAGCCCCAGCATTTT
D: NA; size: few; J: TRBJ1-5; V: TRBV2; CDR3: CASRNRASNQPQHF; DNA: TGTGCCAGCAGGAACAGGGCCAGCAATCAGCCCCAGCATTTT
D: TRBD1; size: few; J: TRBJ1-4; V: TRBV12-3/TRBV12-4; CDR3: CASTPDRDLGEKLFF; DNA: TGTGCCAGCACCCCGGACAGGGACCTAGGCGAAAAACTGTTTTTT
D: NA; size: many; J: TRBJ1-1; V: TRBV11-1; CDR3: CASSSPFGANTEAFF; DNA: TGTGCCAGCAGCTCGCCGTTTGGGGCGAACACTGAAGCTTTCTTT
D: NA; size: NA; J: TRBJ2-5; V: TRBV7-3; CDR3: CASGSGGPNEQYF; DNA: TGTGCCAGCGGATCGGGGGGCCCCAATGAGCAGTACTTC
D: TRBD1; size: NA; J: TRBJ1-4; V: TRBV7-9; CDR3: CASSLLGQSMKKLFF; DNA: TGTGCCAGCAGCTTATTGGGACAGTCTATGAAAAAACTGTTTTTT
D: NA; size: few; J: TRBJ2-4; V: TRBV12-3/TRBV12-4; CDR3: CASRGGPGAIQYF; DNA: TGTGCCTCGCGGGGAGGGCCGGGGGCCATTCAGTACTTC
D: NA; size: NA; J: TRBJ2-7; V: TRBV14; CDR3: CASSLNVGSSYNEQYF; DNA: TGTGCCAGCAGCCTTAACGTTGGGAGCTCCTACAATGAGCAGTACTTC
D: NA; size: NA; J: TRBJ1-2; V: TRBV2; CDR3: CASSEVYGDYGYTF; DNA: TGTGCCAGCAGTGAAGTGTACGGTGACTATGGCTACACCTTC
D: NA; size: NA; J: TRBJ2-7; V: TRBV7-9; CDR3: CVSSSGSYEQYF; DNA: TGTGTCAGCAGCTCTGGTTCCTACGAGCAGTACTTC
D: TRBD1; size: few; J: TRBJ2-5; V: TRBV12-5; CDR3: CASFKAGGDTQYF; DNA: TGTGCTAGTTTCAAGGCAGGGGGCGATACCCAGTACTTC
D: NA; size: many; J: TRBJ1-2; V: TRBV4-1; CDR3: CASSQPPRRLDYGYTF; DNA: TGCGCCAGCAGCCAACCCCCACGACGCTTAGACTATGGCTACACCTTC
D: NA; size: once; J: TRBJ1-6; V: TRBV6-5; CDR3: CASQAGYNSPLHF; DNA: TGTGCCAGCCAGGCAGGCTATAATTCACCCCTCCACTTT
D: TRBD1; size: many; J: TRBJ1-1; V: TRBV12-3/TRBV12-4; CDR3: CASSPFDRDRMNTEAFF; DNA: TGTGCCAGCAGCCCATTCGATCGGGACAGGATGAACACTGAAGCTTTCTTT
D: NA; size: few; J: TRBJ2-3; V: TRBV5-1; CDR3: CASTHPGPSTDTQYF; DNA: TGCGCCAGCACCCATCCAGGGCCTAGCACAGATACGCAGTATTTT